This T cell receptor (beta chain) was profiled in a study of cytomegalovirus exposure and HLA in healthy donors. Turning to the study itself: The early release's HLA-typed donors yielded roughly 85 million unique TCRs.

PCR employed 60 Vbeta and 13 Jbeta primers. Original analysis: In a later analysis, 80 million or so unique TCR beta chains included roughly 11 million shared by two or more donors. Clones were read by immunoSEQ multiplex PCR, and TCRdb kept only the in-frame ones, dropping some. The V and J calls and clone size are taken from that table; D and trimming were inferred from the DNA. The table lists about 84,000 clones, with about 0.61% in the top ten. Trimming cost V 0 bases and J 5 bases; bases outside gene matches: 10. CDR3 length: 17 residues. Per the germline V gene, CDR1 is SGHRS and CDR2 is YFSETQ.

The chain is built from TRBV5-1 and TRBJ2-5; 10 positions match TRBD2. This receptor was taken from a man between 50 and 59 years old in good health and CMV-seronegative. Sequences were obtained from PBMCs. The CDR3 here is CASSLVPSGGASETQYF. The CDR3, as DNA: TGCGCCAGCAGCTTGGTTCCTAGCGGGGGTGCCAGTGAGACCCAGTACTTC. Based on the CDR3 plus reference TRBV5-1 and TRBJ2-5, the full variable domain is KAGVTQTPRYLIKTRGQQVTLSCSPISGHRSVSWYQQTPGQGLQFLFEYFSETQRNKGNFPGRFSGRQFSNSRSEMNVSTLELGDSALYLCASSLVPSGGASETQYFGPGTRLLVL.